One sample yielded the 13 T cell receptor beta chains listed below, sequenced in a study of Ad26.COV2.S vaccination and SARS-CoV-2 variants. Treatment here: around 19 received Ad26.COV2.S at low or high dose, single or two shots; several received placebo; per-sample allocation not given. The study sampled participants on day 63 after the first vaccine or placebo injection. TCRdb's table, derived via immunoSEQ multiplex PCR, lists solely in-frame clones and lacks some. The sample records approximately 450,000 clones, 75% to 95% being singletons. The sequences come from peripheral blood, collected in a trial of Ad26.COV2.S vaccine versus placebo. The receptors shown here come from a person aged 18-60 years who received the Ad26.COV2.S COVID-19 vaccine or a placebo.

CDR3 coding DNA: TGTGCCATCAGTGATCAGGGACAGGGGGCGGGGGAGCAGTACTTC. Its translation is CAISDQGQGAGEQYF. The V gene is TRBV10-3, the J gene TRBJ2-7, with 12 positions matching TRBD1. Per germline, CDR1 ENHRY and CDR2 SYGVKD. This CDR3 spans 15 amino acids. V trimming: 3 bases; J trimming: 7 bases; junction bases outside the gene matches: 7.

This clone showed up just once. The CDR3 DNA is TGCGCCAGCAGCCATGGGACAGAGGGAAACACCATATATTTT. It yields the protein CASSHGTEGNTIYF. The chain links TRBV5-1 to TRBJ1-3, with TRBD1 identical over 7 bases. This CDR3 has 14 residues. V gave up 4 bases and J gave up 4 bases; unmatched junction bases: 5. Per the germline V gene, CDR1 is SGHRS and CDR2 is YFSETQ.

The chain recombines TRBV19 with TRBJ2-1; D uncertain. Germline V gives CDR1 LNHDA, CDR2 SQIVND (reference sequence). This CDR3 spans 12 amino acids. Trimming took 0 bases from V and 10 from J, leaving 7 bases between them. The CDR3 protein is CASSIDLVEQFF. In DNA form, the CDR3 reads TGTGCCAGTAGTATAGACCTAGTGGAGCAGTTCTTC.

J is TRBJ2-2 and V is TRBV5-4; 9 nucleotides match TRBD2. The CDR3 sequence is 17 residues long. Germline-derived CDR1 and CDR2 are SGHNT and YYREEE (reference sequence). J was trimmed by 3 bases and V by 0 bases; bases with no gene match: 6. The CDR3 protein is CASSLGGIAGDTGELFF. The CDR3 nucleotides read TGTGCCAGCAGCTTGGGGGGGATAGCGGGAGACACCGGGGAGCTGTTTTTT.

The sample holds a few counts of this clone. V is TRBV20-1 and J is TRBJ1-6, with 9 nucleotides matching TRBD1. The CDR3 has 17 amino acids. Germline V gene sequence: CDR1 DFQATT, CDR2 SNEGSKA (reference sequence). The ends lost 3 bases at V and 8 bases at J; junction bases unmatched: 14. CDR3 in amino acids: CSASALAGQGMDSPLHF. CDR3 coding DNA: TGCAGTGCTAGTGCCCTTGCGGGACAGGGAATGGATTCACCCCTCCACTTT.

Comment on this clone: This same CDR3 is encoded by further DNA sequences in the sample. This chain links TRBV6-5 with TRBJ1-1; no definite D call. V lost 6 bases and J 0 bases, leaving 8 bases between the germline ends. Looked up from germline, CDR1 is MNHEY and CDR2 is SVGAGI. CDR3 length: 13 amino acids. As DNA, the CDR3 is TGTGCCAGCAGGAGGTCTATGAACACTGAAGCTTTCTTT. Translated, it gives CASRRSMNTEAFF.

V is TRBV6-2 or TRBV6-3 and J is TRBJ2-3; 8 nucleotides line up with TRBD2. Losses at the gene ends were 4 bases for V and 0 bases for J; bases not matched to a gene: 6. This CDR3 is built from 16 residues. Germline CDR1 is MNHEY and CDR2 is SVGEGT. CDR3: CASSSELAESTDTQYF. CDR3 bases: TGTGCCAGCAGTTCCGAACTAGCGGAGAGCACAGATACGCAGTATTTT.

CDR3 in DNA: TGTGCCAGCTCACTAGAAACCTACGAGCAGTACTTC. Protein: CASSLETYEQYF. The V and J genes are TRBV18 and TRBJ2-7; D is undetermined. Germline V lookup: CDR1 KGHSH, CDR2 LQKENI. Trimming pared 4 bases from V and 2 bases from J, leaving 6 bases between. This CDR3 region has 12 residues.

J is TRBJ2-7 and V is TRBV28; D assignment may be TRBD1 or TRBD2 (5 bases each). This CDR3 has 15 amino acids. Germline V lookup: CDR1 MDHEN, CDR2 SYDVKM. V lost 6 bases and J lost 0, with 15 bases in between. The CDR3 region is CASRTGTASSYEQYF. CDR3 bases: TGTGCCAGCAGAACCGGGACGGCGAGCTCCTACGAGCAGTACTTC.

The rearrangement uses TRBV29-1 and TRBJ2-1; D ambiguous. The CDR3 sequence is 11 residues long. Germline values: CDR1 SQVTM, CDR2 ANQGSEA. Between the trimmed V and J ends, which lost 6 bases and 6 bases, there was a span of 9 bases. The CDR3 coding sequence is TGCAGCGTGCCAGACTCCAATGAGCAGTTCTTC. Translated, it gives CSVPDSNEQFF.

This chain uses TRBV7-3 with TRBJ2-3; 7 bases match TRBD2. The CDR3 extends over 16 amino acids. Germline V gene sequence: CDR1 SGHTA, CDR2 FQGTGA. J lost 4 bases, V lost 1 base, and 8 bases had no gene match. This CDR3 reads CASSLRASGIADTQYF. Here the CDR3 DNA reads TGTGCCAGCAGCTTAAGGGCGAGCGGGATCGCAGATACGCAGTATTTT.

The rearrangement links TRBV6-4 to TRBJ2-2; 7 bases agree with TRBD2. The V segment lost 4 bases and the J segment 5 bases; nucleotides outside the gene matches: 13. Germline-derived CDR1 and CDR2 are MRHNA and SNTAGT. The CDR3 loop spans 17 amino acids. The CDR3 loop reads CASSAPAGGTRTGELFF. The CDR3 bases are TGTGCCAGCAGTGCCCCAGCCGGGGGGACGAGGACCGGGGAGCTGTTTTTT.

The chain carries TRBV9 and TRBJ2-3; 13 bases map to TRBD2. Losses at the gene ends were 0 bases for V and 5 bases for J; bases not matched to a gene: 15. Per germline, CDR1 SGDLS and CDR2 YYNGEE. The CDR3 spans 20 residues. CDR3 residues: CASSVARTSGSLGYGDTQYF. The CDR3 DNA reads TGTGCCAGCAGCGTAGCTAGGACTAGCGGGAGCCTGGGGTATGGAGATACGCAGTATTTT.